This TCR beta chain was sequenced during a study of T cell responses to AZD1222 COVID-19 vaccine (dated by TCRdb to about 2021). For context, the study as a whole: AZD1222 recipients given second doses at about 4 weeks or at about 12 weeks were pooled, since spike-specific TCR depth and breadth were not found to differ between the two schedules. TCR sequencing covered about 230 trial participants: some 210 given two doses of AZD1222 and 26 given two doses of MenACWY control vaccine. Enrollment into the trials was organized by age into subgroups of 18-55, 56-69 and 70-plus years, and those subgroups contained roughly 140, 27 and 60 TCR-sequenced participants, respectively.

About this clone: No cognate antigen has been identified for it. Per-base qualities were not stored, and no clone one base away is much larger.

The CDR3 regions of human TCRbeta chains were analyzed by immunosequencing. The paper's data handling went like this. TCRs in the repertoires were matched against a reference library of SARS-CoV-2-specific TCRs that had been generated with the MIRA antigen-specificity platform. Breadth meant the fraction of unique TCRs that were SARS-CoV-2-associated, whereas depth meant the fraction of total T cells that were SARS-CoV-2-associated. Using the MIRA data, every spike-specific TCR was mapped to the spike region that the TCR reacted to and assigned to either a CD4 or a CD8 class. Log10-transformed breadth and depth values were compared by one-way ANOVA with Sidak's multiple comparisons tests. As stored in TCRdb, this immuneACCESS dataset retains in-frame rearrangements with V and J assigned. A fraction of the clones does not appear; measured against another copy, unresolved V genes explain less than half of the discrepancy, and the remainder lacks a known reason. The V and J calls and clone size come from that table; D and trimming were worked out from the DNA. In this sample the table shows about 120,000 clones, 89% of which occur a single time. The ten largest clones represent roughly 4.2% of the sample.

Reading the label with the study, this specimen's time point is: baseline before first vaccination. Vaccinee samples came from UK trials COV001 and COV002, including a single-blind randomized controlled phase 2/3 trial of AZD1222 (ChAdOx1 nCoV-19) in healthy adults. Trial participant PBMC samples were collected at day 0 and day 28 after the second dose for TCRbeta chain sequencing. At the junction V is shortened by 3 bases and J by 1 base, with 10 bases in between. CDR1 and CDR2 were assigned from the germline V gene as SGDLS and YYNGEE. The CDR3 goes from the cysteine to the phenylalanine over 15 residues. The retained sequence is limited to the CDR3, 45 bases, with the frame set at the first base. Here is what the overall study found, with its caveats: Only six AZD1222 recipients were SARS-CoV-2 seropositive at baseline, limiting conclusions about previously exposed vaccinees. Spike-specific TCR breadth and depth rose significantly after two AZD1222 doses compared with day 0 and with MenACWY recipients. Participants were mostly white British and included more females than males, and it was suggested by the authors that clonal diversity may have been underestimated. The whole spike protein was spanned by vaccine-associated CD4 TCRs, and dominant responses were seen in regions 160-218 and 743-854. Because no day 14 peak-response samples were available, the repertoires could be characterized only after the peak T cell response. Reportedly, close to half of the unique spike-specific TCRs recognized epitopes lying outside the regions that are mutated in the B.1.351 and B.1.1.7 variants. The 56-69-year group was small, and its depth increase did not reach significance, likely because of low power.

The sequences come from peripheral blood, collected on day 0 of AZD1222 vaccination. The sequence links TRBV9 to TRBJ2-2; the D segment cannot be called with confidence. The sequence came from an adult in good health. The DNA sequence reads TGTGCCAGCAGCGAGTGGACGGTGAACACCGGGGAGCTGTTTTTT. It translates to CASSEWTVNTGELFF.